This TCR beta chain originates from a study of blood T cell repertoires in COVID-19. Produced via immunoSEQ multiplex PCR; TCRdb's table is partial and in-frame only. The sample has about 300,000 clones, approximately 81% seen once; the top ten hold about 1.9%. The CDR3 is 14 amino acids. Germline-derived CDR1 and CDR2 are GTSNPN and SVGIG (reference sequence). With 0 bases clipped from V and 6 bases from J, the junction kept 6 bases outside the gene matches. The chain is built from TRBV30 and TRBJ2-3; 7 bases match TRBD1. The TCR originated in a woman in her thirties who had been exposed to COVID-19. Sequencing was carried out using PBMCs or T cells enriched from blood (not recorded which). CDR3 region: CAWSVDRAVDTQYF. CDR3 nucleotide sequence: TGTGCCTGGAGTGTCGACAGGGCGGTGGATACGCAGTATTTT.